This T cell receptor (beta chain) was recorded in a study of cytomegalovirus exposure and HLA in healthy donors. Study observations and caveats: The authors reported that TCR beta sequences could predict HLA-A and HLA-B alleles. These predictions were accurate for most subjects in the first cohort. In vitro confirmation showed a few CMV-associated chains to be CMV antigen specific.

Germline V lookup: CDR1 SGHAT, CDR2 FQNNGV. Between the trimmed V and J ends, which lost 0 bases and 5 bases, there was a span of 11 bases. There are 14 residues in the CDR3. PCR used 60 Vbeta primers and 13 Jbeta primers. Sequencing was performed with immunoSEQ multiplex PCR; in TCRdb, only in-frame clones are kept and a portion is missing. The sample has some 130,000 clones; around three quarters are singletons. As regards this clone: Its target is unknown.

J is TRBJ2-7 and V is TRBV11-2; possibly TRBD1 for D (5 bases). Sequenced sample: PBMCs. This TCR was recovered from a man between 40 and 49 years old in good health and CMV-seropositive. This chain's CDR3 is CASSLDTGEDEQYF. The CDR3 DNA reads as TGTGCCAGCAGCTTAGATACAGGAGAGGACGAGCAGTACTTC.